What follows describes a single T cell receptor beta chain. Its binding antigen is unknown. No clone much larger than this one lies a single base away; base qualities are absent. The sample comes from a study of shared clonotypes between healthy human individuals (TCRdb year 2020). In terms of the full investigation: A couple of women and a few men aged 18 to 49 years were included in the cohort. To estimate repertoire size and how much clonotypes are shared between individuals, the study performed deep sequencing of blood TCR repertoires from five healthy adults. To increase sequencing depth and limit assay-specific biases, TCR repertoire library preparation and sequencing were carried out by different laboratories using diverse techniques. Leukapheresis yielded between about 0.85 and 9 billion PBMCs per donor. Results the study describes overall, beyond this receptor: Pairwise subsampling led to the expectation that sequencing depth would affect the degree of clonotype sharing among donors. Because the study included only a small number of donors, the genetic and exposure-history diversity represented was limited. Sampling was restricted to blood, and TCR repertoires in tissues likely differ from the TCR repertoires found in blood.

TCR CDR3 regions were amplified from genomic DNA by multiplex PCR using the deep immunoSEQ assay. Genomic DNA extracted from each cell subset was distributed evenly over all wells of several immunoSEQ 96-well plates, and each plate served as one replicate. For unsorted PBMC, about 0.3 ug genomic DNA, equal to 25,000 to 35,000 T cell genomes, was loaded into each replicate PCR. Unsorted PBMC genomic DNA was sequenced across ten immunoSEQ deep assay plates. The purified libraries were quantified using a Qubit 3.0 fluorometer, sized with a Bioanalyzer 2100, and then quantified again using the KAPA Library Quantification kit. A separate single-read 150-cycle Illumina NextSeq 550 flow cell was used to sequence each immunoSEQ 96-well plate. On the authors' methods: Because the immunoSEQ output held only junctional sequences and lacked quality scores, the filtering could not match the filtering applied to full-length reads. Sequences were annotated with PyIR, a Python wrapper for IgBLAST v1.9, using IMGT germline references to assign V/J genes and CDR3. Reads with weak V/J assignments (E-value above 1e-6), missing CDR3, stop codons, out-of-frame junctions, or ambiguous translated residues were removed. V3J clonotypes were defined by identical inferred V gene, J gene, and CDR3 amino acid sequence. Percentage overlap between repertoires was calculated by dividing the number of shared unique clonotypes by the size of the smaller repertoire. Richness of each repertoire was evaluated using RTK rarefaction, the Chao1 estimator, and Recon v2.1 estimates of unobserved clonotypes. As stored in TCRdb, this immuneACCESS dataset retains in-frame rearrangements with V and J assigned. A fraction of the clones does not appear; measured against another copy, unresolved V genes explain less than half of the discrepancy, and the remainder lacks a known reason. The V and J calls and clone size were taken over from that table, and D and trimming were inferred from the DNA. This sample lists more than 400,000 clones; over 70% were detected once. The top ten constitute approximately 11% of the sample.

The CDR3 covers 13 residues, taking in both the cysteine and the phenylalanine. Only the CDR3 part of the read is kept: 39 bases, read in frame from the first base. CDR1 and CDR2 were assigned from the germline V gene as SQVTM and ANQGSEA. The junction shows trimming of 2 bases on V and 8 bases on J, plus 15 bases between the germline ends. Healthy HIV-negative adults with no recently reported acute infections or vaccinations were included as donors. Every donor was a Caucasian adult residing in Nashville, Tennessee, USA. For unsorted samples, some 90 million PBMCs were counted, and genomic DNA was extracted using the QIAamp DNA Blood Mini kit. After blood collection by leukapheresis, PBMCs were isolated using Ficoll-Histopaque density gradient centrifugation and then cryopreserved in the vapor phase of liquid nitrogen.

The receptor was derived from a middle-aged woman in good health. Some clones in this sample may be carry-over from other donors' samples. The chain employs TRBV29-1 and TRBJ1-1; too little of a D gene remains to name it. Input material: PBMCs. The DNA sequence reads TGCAGCGTTGAAAAATCCTCCACGAGGGAAGCTTTCTTT. The encoded protein is CSVEKSSTREAFF.